These T cell receptor beta chains were read from a single sample in a study of T cell responses to AZD1222 COVID-19 vaccine. Using immunoSEQ multiplex PCR, the repertoire was profiled, and TCRdb retains in-frame clones only, with some absent. The sample has approximately 190,000 clones; 85% to 95% are singletons. The source was peripheral blood, collected on day 0 of AZD1222 vaccination. These receptor sequences come from an adult in good health. Each CDR3 is given with its conserved first and last residue. D genes are given only for firm matches. Expanded clones are given a class, and other clones once, few, many or no size at all.

V gene: TRBV5-5; J gene: TRBJ1-2; clone size: .; D gene: .; CDR3 DNA: TGTGCCAGCAGCTTGGTCACCTTCGTTTATGGCTACACCTTC; CDR3 protein: CASSLVTFVYGYTF
V gene: TRBV2; J gene: TRBJ2-1; clone size: .; D gene: TRBD2; CDR3 DNA: TGTGCCACCCTCCCCATCCAGCGGGGGAACGACAATGAGCAGTTCTTC; CDR3 protein: CATLPIQRGNDNEQFF
V gene: TRBV7-2; J gene: TRBJ2-5; clone size: once; D gene: .; CDR3 DNA: TGTGCCAGCAGCTTAGTCCGGTACAGCCAGGAACAAGAGACCCAGTACTTC; CDR3 protein: CASSLVRYSQEQETQYF
V gene: TRBV7-9; J gene: TRBJ1-6; clone size: .; D gene: .; CDR3 DNA: TGTGCCAGCAGCTTCGGATCAGGGCTTTCACCCCTCCACTTT; CDR3 protein: CASSFGSGLSPLHF
V gene: TRBV5-1; J gene: TRBJ1-6; clone size: .; D gene: .; CDR3 DNA: TGCGCCAGCAGCTTGGGAGATCTAGGGGTAAATTCACCCCTCCACTTT; CDR3 protein: CASSLGDLGVNSPLHF
V gene: TRBV19; J gene: TRBJ1-1; clone size: once; D gene: .; CDR3 DNA: TGTGCCAGTAGTATAAACAGGGCGAGTACTGAAGCTTTCTTT; CDR3 protein: CASSINRASTEAFF
V gene: TRBV15; J gene: TRBJ1-2; clone size: .; D gene: .; CDR3 DNA: TGTGCCACCAGCAGAGATGGGGACAAAAACTATGGCTACACCTTC; CDR3 protein: CATSRDGDKNYGYTF
V gene: TRBV9; J gene: TRBJ1-5; clone size: .; D gene: .; CDR3 DNA: TGTGCCAGCAGCGTAGGGAGGGACGCAAAACAGCCCCAGCATTTT; CDR3 protein: CASSVGRDAKQPQHF
V gene: TRBV2; J gene: TRBJ2-1; clone size: .; D gene: .; CDR3 DNA: TGTGCCAGCATCAACGGTCTTTTCGGGCACAATGAGCAGTTCTTC; CDR3 protein: CASINGLFGHNEQFF
V gene: TRBV7-9; J gene: TRBJ1-5; clone size: .; D gene: .; CDR3 DNA: TGTGCCAGCAGTGGGTTGGGCAATCAGCCCCAGCATTTT; CDR3 protein: CASSGLGNQPQHF
V gene: TRBV7-9; J gene: TRBJ2-1; clone size: .; D gene: .; CDR3 DNA: TGTGCCAGCAGCTTAGGGCCGGGGGCCCACAATGAGCAGTTCTTC; CDR3 protein: CASSLGPGAHNEQFF
V gene: TRBV6-1; J gene: TRBJ1-3; clone size: .; D gene: TRBD1; CDR3 DNA: TGTGCCAGCAGTGAAGCAGGACAGGGGGACGGAAACACCATATATTTT; CDR3 protein: CASSEAGQGDGNTIYF
V gene: TRBV28; J gene: TRBJ1-1; clone size: .; D gene: .; CDR3 DNA: TGTGCCACGATTAACTGGAACACTGAAGCTTTCTTT; CDR3 protein: CATINWNTEAFF
V gene: TRBV5-1; J gene: TRBJ1-2; clone size: .; D gene: .; CDR3 DNA: TGCGCCAGCAGCCTCTCGGGGGGCCAATTTAACTATGGCTACACCTTC; CDR3 protein: CASSLSGGQFNYGYTF
V gene: TRBV4-1; J gene: TRBJ1-3; clone size: .; D gene: .; CDR3 DNA: TGCGCCAGCAGCAGCCCTGAACGGGGGAACTCTGGAAACACCATATATTTT; CDR3 protein: CASSSPERGNSGNTIYF
V gene: TRBV12-3/TRBV12-4; J gene: TRBJ2-3; clone size: .; D gene: .; CDR3 DNA: TGTGCCAGCAGTTTTCGGGGGCCAGATACGCAGTATTTT; CDR3 protein: CASSFRGPDTQYF
V gene: TRBV4-2; J gene: TRBJ1-1; clone size: .; D gene: .; CDR3 DNA: TGTGCCAGCAGCCAAGATCAGGCAGAGACTGAAGCTTTCTTT; CDR3 protein: CASSQDQAETEAFF
V gene: TRBV6-5; J gene: TRBJ1-4; clone size: .; D gene: .; CDR3 DNA: TGTGCCAGCAGTTACTCGACGCAGGCCGCGGGAAAACTGTTTTTT; CDR3 protein: CASSYSTQAAGKLFF
V gene: TRBV2; J gene: TRBJ1-5; clone size: .; D gene: .; CDR3 DNA: TGTGCCAGCAGTGACGAACTATCTAATCAGCCCCAGCATTTT; CDR3 protein: CASSDELSNQPQHF
V gene: TRBV5-1; J gene: TRBJ1-5; clone size: .; D gene: .; CDR3 DNA: TGCGCCAGCAGCCCGGACAGCCGCAATCAGCCCCAGCATTTT; CDR3 protein: CASSPDSRNQPQHF
V gene: TRBV5-4; J gene: TRBJ2-1; clone size: .; D gene: TRBD1; CDR3 DNA: TGTGCCAGCAGCCAGGGACAGAGGCAGAATGAGCAGTTCTTC; CDR3 protein: CASSQGQRQNEQFF
V gene: TRBV12-3/TRBV12-4; J gene: TRBJ2-5; clone size: .; D gene: .; CDR3 DNA: TGTGCCAGCAGTTTTGGGAACCGCGAGACCCAGTACTTC; CDR3 protein: CASSFGNRETQYF
V gene: TRBV6-1; J gene: TRBJ1-1; clone size: once; D gene: TRBD1; CDR3 DNA: TGTGCCAGCAGTGAATACAGGGGGACTGAAGCTTTCTTT; CDR3 protein: CASSEYRGTEAFF
V gene: TRBV12-5; J gene: TRBJ1-4; clone size: .; D gene: .; CDR3 DNA: TGTGCTAGTGGTGGACGGGGGGGCATGAATGAAAAACTGTTTTTT; CDR3 protein: CASGGRGGMNEKLFF
V gene: TRBV19; J gene: TRBJ1-1; clone size: .; D gene: .; CDR3 DNA: TGTGCCAGTACCATATCCCCGTGGTACAGCTCTATGAACACTGAAGCTTTCTTT; CDR3 protein: CASTISPWYSSMNTEAFF
V gene: TRBV11-1; J gene: TRBJ1-1; clone size: .; D gene: .; CDR3 DNA: TGTGCCAGCAGCCCCGGGAGCCTAATGGAAGCTTTCTTT; CDR3 protein: CASSPGSLMEAFF
V gene: TRBV2; J gene: TRBJ1-5; clone size: .; D gene: .; CDR3 DNA: TGTGCTACTTGCCGGACGGAAAGCAATCAGCCCCAGCATTTT; CDR3 protein: CATCRTESNQPQHF
V gene: TRBV5-4; J gene: TRBJ2-1; clone size: .; D gene: .; CDR3 DNA: TGTGCCAGCAGCTTGGGTGGGGGGGCGAGCTCCTACAATGAGCAGTTCTTC; CDR3 protein: CASSLGGGASSYNEQFF
V gene: TRBV29-1; J gene: TRBJ1-2; clone size: once; D gene: .; CDR3 DNA: TGCAGCGTTGTTTCGTCCACCGTTACCTGGGACTATGGCTACACCTTC; CDR3 protein: CSVVSSTVTWDYGYTF
V gene: TRBV2; J gene: TRBJ1-2; clone size: .; D gene: .; CDR3 DNA: TGTGCCAGCAGGCAGGACAGTAACTATGGCTACACCTTC; CDR3 protein: CASRQDSNYGYTF
V gene: TRBV7-8; J gene: TRBJ1-5; clone size: .; D gene: TRBD1; CDR3 DNA: TGTGCCAGCAGCCCTGACAGGGATCAGCCCCAGCATTTT; CDR3 protein: CASSPDRDQPQHF
V gene: TRBV3-1/TRBV3-2; J gene: TRBJ1-4; clone size: .; D gene: .; CDR3 DNA: TGTGCCAGCAGCCAAGGCGACAGATATAATGAAAAACTGTTTTTT; CDR3 protein: CASSQGDRYNEKLFF
V gene: TRBV29-1; J gene: TRBJ2-7; clone size: few; D gene: .; CDR3 DNA: TGCAGCGTTAGGGTGAGGCAGGGACCCTCCTACGAGCAGTACTTC; CDR3 protein: CSVRVRQGPSYEQYF
V gene: TRBV5-4; J gene: TRBJ2-7; clone size: .; D gene: .; CDR3 DNA: TGTGCCAGCACCGCGGCGGGCAGAACTTACGAGCAGTACTTC; CDR3 protein: CASTAAGRTYEQYF
V gene: TRBV28; J gene: TRBJ1-5; clone size: .; D gene: .; CDR3 DNA: TGTGCCAGCAGGGCCCAAGGCCACAATCAGCCCCAGCATTTT; CDR3 protein: CASRAQGHNQPQHF
V gene: TRBV7-6; J gene: TRBJ2-5; clone size: .; D gene: .; CDR3 DNA: TGTGCCAGCAGCTTAGCAGTGGGGGCGGAGACCCAGTACTTC; CDR3 protein: CASSLAVGAETQYF
V gene: TRBV3-1/TRBV3-2; J gene: TRBJ2-1; clone size: .; D gene: .; CDR3 DNA: TGTGCCAGCAGCCCGATACTCCCCTCTAGCTTCTCCTACAATGAGCAGTTCTTC; CDR3 protein: CASSPILPSSFSYNEQFF
V gene: TRBV10-3; J gene: TRBJ2-1; clone size: .; D gene: TRBD2; CDR3 DNA: TGTGCCATCAGTGAGTCAGGGACTAGCGGGGGGGACAATGAGCAGTTCTTC; CDR3 protein: CAISESGTSGGDNEQFF
V gene: TRBV10-2; J gene: TRBJ2-1; clone size: .; D gene: TRBD1; CDR3 DNA: TGCGCCAGCCTCGGACAGGGAGTGACGTGGGGTTACAATGAGCAGTTCTTC; CDR3 protein: CASLGQGVTWGYNEQFF
V gene: TRBV2; J gene: TRBJ2-5; clone size: .; D gene: .; CDR3 DNA: TGTGCCAGCAGTCCAGGACTAACCTTCGGGGAGACCCAGTACTTC; CDR3 protein: CASSPGLTFGETQYF
V gene: TRBV7-8; J gene: TRBJ2-5; clone size: .; D gene: .; CDR3 DNA: TGTGCCAGCAAAAAAGTGGCAGTACAAGAGACCCAGTACTTC; CDR3 protein: CASKKVAVQETQYF
V gene: TRBV3-1/TRBV3-2; J gene: TRBJ2-3; clone size: .; D gene: TRBD1; CDR3 DNA: TGTGCCAGCAGCCTCGGACAGGGCGCAGATACGCAGTATTTT; CDR3 protein: CASSLGQGADTQYF
V gene: TRBV5-1; J gene: TRBJ1-3; clone size: .; D gene: .; CDR3 DNA: TGCGCCAGCAGCGAGGGGCAGGTCGCCGACACCATATATTTT; CDR3 protein: CASSEGQVADTIYF
V gene: TRBV5-6; J gene: TRBJ2-2; clone size: .; D gene: .; CDR3 DNA: TGTGCCAGCAGCTCCCCAGGGCGTTTTGGGGAGCTGTTTTTT; CDR3 protein: CASSSPGRFGELFF
V gene: TRBV19; J gene: TRBJ1-2; clone size: once; D gene: .; CDR3 DNA: TGTGCCAGTAGTATAGATTCCTTCACTAACTATGGCTACACCTTC; CDR3 protein: CASSIDSFTNYGYTF
V gene: TRBV6-5; J gene: TRBJ2-7; clone size: .; D gene: .; CDR3 DNA: TGTGCCAGCAGTTACGAAAGGGGGATGTACGAGCAGTACTTC; CDR3 protein: CASSYERGMYEQYF
V gene: TRBV5-1; J gene: TRBJ1-5; clone size: .; D gene: TRBD1; CDR3 DNA: TGCGCCAGCAGCCCGGGACAGGGGGAGCCCCAGCATTTT; CDR3 protein: CASSPGQGEPQHF
V gene: TRBV5-4; J gene: TRBJ2-7; clone size: .; D gene: TRBD2; CDR3 DNA: TGTGCCAGCAGCGCAGGAGCGGGGGGCACTGCCTACGAGCAGTACTTC; CDR3 protein: CASSAGAGGTAYEQYF